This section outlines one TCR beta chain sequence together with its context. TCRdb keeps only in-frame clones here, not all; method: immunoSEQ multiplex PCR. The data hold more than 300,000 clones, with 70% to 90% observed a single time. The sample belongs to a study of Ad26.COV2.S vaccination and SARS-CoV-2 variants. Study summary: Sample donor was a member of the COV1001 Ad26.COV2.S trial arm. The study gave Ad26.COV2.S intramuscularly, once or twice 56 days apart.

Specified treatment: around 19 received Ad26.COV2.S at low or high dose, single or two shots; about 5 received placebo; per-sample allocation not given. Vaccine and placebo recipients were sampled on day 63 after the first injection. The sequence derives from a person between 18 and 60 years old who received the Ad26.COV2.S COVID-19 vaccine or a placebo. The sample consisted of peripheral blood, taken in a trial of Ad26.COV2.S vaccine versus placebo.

The CDR3 is CASSLQGFDEKLFF. DNA of the CDR3: TGTGCCAGCAGCTTACAGGGGTTCGATGAAAAACTGTTTTTT. The chain joins TRBV7-8 to TRBJ1-4; D is possibly TRBD1 (6 bases). Deletions cut 2 bases from V and 6 bases from J, with 10 bases between. CDR1 and CDR2 (germline): SGHVS, FQNEAQ. The CDR3 contains 14 residues.